This is a list of T cell receptor beta chains from one sample in a study of type 1 regulatory T cells. The antigens for these receptors are not known. TCRdb reprocessed the reads via MiXCR and lists one record per CDR3 protein. Here the sample spans roughly 71,000 distinct CDR3 sequences, less than 25% being singletons. The source material was cultured type 1 regulatory T (Tr1) cells, either the whole culture or a sorted fraction (not recorded which). The receptor set was obtained from a human donor in good health. Each CDR3 is given with its conserved first and last residue. The order of the fields is J gene, D gene, clone size, V gene, CDR3 DNA, CDR3 protein. D genes are given only for firm matches. Rows may omit the clone size; those that give it use once, few, many or a size class.

TRBJ1-5	TRBD1	once	TRBV19	TGTGCCAGTAGTCTCGACAGGGATAGCAATCAGCCCCAGCATTTT	CASSLDRDSNQPQHF
TRBJ1-1	NA	NA	TRBV28	TGTGCCAGCAGTTCTCAGGGGATCGCTGAAGCTTTCTTT	CASSSQGIAEAFF
TRBJ2-7	NA	NA	TRBV5-1	TGCGCCAGCAGCTTGACGAGGCGGGACCACGAGCAGTACTTC	CASSLTRRDHEQYF
TRBJ2-1	TRBD2	few	TRBV15	TGTGCCACCAGCAGAGATCTGGCGGGAGACGAATTCTTC	CATSRDLAGDEFF
TRBJ1-1	NA	NA	TRBV29-1	TGCAGCGTTCGGGGGGGGGACACTGAAGCTTTCTTT	CSVRGGDTEAFF
TRBJ2-2	NA	NA	TRBV7-2	TGTGCCAGCAGCTCATCCCGACGGTCCCACACCGGGGAGCTGTTTTTT	CASSSSRRSHTGELFF
TRBJ2-3	TRBD2	NA	TRBV5-1	TGCGCCAGCAGCTCAAGAGCCCCGGGACTAGCGGGATCAGATACGCAGTATTTT	CASSSRAPGLAGSDTQYF
TRBJ2-6	NA	NA	TRBV7-9	TGTGCCATCGCTCGAGGCCCCCGGCGCTCTGGGGCCAACGTCCTGACTTTC	CAIARGPRRSGANVLTF
TRBJ1-6	NA	few	TRBV4-2	TGTGCCAGCAGCCACAACAGGGACTCACCCCTCCACTTT	CASSHNRDSPLHF
TRBJ2-3	NA	few	TRBV5-5	TGTGCCAGCAGCGCCGGGGACACAGATACGCAGTATTTT	CASSAGDTDTQYF
TRBJ2-5	NA	NA	TRBV5-1	TGCGCCAGCAGCCGCGGGACAGTCCAAGAGACCCAGTACTTC	CASSRGTVQETQYF
TRBJ1-1	NA	NA	TRBV6-1	TGTGCCAGCAGTGAAGCTTATGGGACCGAAGCTTTCTTT	CASSEAYGTEAFF
TRBJ2-1	TRBD1	NA	TRBV6-1	TGTGCCAGCAGTAACTCACAGGGGTCCTACAATGAGCAGTTCTTC	CASSNSQGSYNEQFF
TRBJ2-7	NA	few	TRBV12-3/TRBV12-4	TGTGCCAGCAGCCCCGTCAGGGGTGGGGCGGCCTACGAGCAGTACTTC	CASSPVRGGAAYEQYF
TRBJ1-1	NA	many	TRBV29-1	TGCAGCGCCCGCAGGTCAGGGGTAACTGAAGCTTTCTTT	CSARRSGVTEAFF
TRBJ2-7	NA	NA	TRBV6-1	TGTGCCAGCAGTGGCGCGGCTAGCGTTTCCTACGAGCAGTACTTC	CASSGAASVSYEQYF
TRBJ2-1	NA	NA	TRBV19	TGTGCCAGTAGTATCAAGGGCTACAATTACAATGAGCAGTTCTTC	CASSIKGYNYNEQFF
TRBJ1-5	NA	once	TRBV20-1	TGCAGTGCTTGGACCAACAATCAGCCCCAGCATTTT	CSAWTNNQPQHF
TRBJ2-1	NA	NA	TRBV5-1	TGCGCCAGCAGCCCCGGACTATCCCACAGTGAGCAGTTCTTC	CASSPGLSHSEQFF
TRBJ2-5	TRBD1	NA	TRBV6-1	TGTGCCAGCAGTGAAGGGACAGGGGGCTGGGAGACCCAGTACTTC	CASSEGTGGWETQYF
TRBJ1-2	NA	few	TRBV12-3/TRBV12-4	TGTGCCAGCAGTTTTGCGGGGGCCGGTGTCTACACCTTC	CASSFAGAGVYTF
TRBJ1-5	NA	many	TRBV28	TGTGCCAGCAGTCCCGGAGGGACCGCCAATCAGCCCCAGCATTTT	CASSPGGTANQPQHF
TRBJ1-5	NA	few	TRBV7-9	TGTGCCAGCAGCTTGGGAGGGCATCAGCCCCAGCATTTT	CASSLGGHQPQHF
TRBJ2-7	TRBD2	NA	TRBV7-2	TGTGCCAGCAGCGCGACTAGCGGGAACTACGAGCAGTACTTC	CASSATSGNYEQYF
TRBJ2-2	NA	once	TRBV2	TGTGCCGGCAGTTTATACACCGGGGAGCTGTTTTTT	CAGSLYTGELFF
TRBJ1-4	NA	few	TRBV6-4	TGTGCCAGCCCGGTCTCGGGGGGCCGTGGTGAAAAACTGTTTTTT	CASPVSGGRGEKLFF
TRBJ2-1	TRBD2	NA	TRBV29-1	TGCAGCTTACAAAGCCCTTCTTCGGGGGGAGGCAATGAGCAGTTCTTC	CSLQSPSSGGGNEQFF
TRBJ2-5	TRBD2	NA	TRBV28	TGTGCCAGTTCTAGCGGGAGTGCCCAAGAGACCCAGTACTTC	CASSSGSAQETQYF
TRBJ2-1	TRBD2	NA	TRBV10-3	TGTGCCATCAGTCCGGGGGGGAATGAGCAGTTCTTC	CAISPGGNEQFF
TRBJ2-7	TRBD1	few	TRBV3-1	TGTGCCAGCAGCCAAGACTGGGCAGGGGGTGAGCAGTACTTC	CASSQDWAGGEQYF
TRBJ2-1	NA	many	TRBV7-6	TGTGCCAGCAGCTTATATTATGGTTACAATGAGCAGTTCTTC	CASSLYYGYNEQFF
TRBJ1-5	NA	NA	TRBV2	TGTGCCAGCGGATTTGGCGTGGGGGGGAATCAGCCCCAGCATTTT	CASGFGVGGNQPQHF
TRBJ2-7	TRBD2	many	TRBV7-6	TGTGCCAGCAGCTTACGGGAGGGCCAAGCTTACGAGCAGTACTTC	CASSLREGQAYEQYF
TRBJ1-2	TRBD1	NA	TRBV4-2	TGTGCCAGCAGCCAAGAGGGGGGACAGAAGTATGGCTACACCTTC	CASSQEGGQKYGYTF
TRBJ1-1	NA	NA	TRBV5-1	TGCGCCAGCGGACACGGTGACACTGAAGCTTTCTTT	CASGHGDTEAFF
TRBJ2-2	TRBD2	many	TRBV7-8	TGTGCCAGCAGCCGGGGACTAGTTCCCGGGGAGCTGTTTTTT	CASSRGLVPGELFF
TRBJ2-2	NA	NA	TRBV18	TGTGCCAGCTCACCGCAGCTGCTCTCGGGCAACACCGGGGAGCTGTTTTTT	CASSPQLLSGNTGELFF
TRBJ1-4	NA	NA	TRBV11-2	TGTGCCAGCAGCTTACCGGGGAGGGATGAAAAACTGTTTTTT	CASSLPGRDEKLFF
TRBJ2-1	TRBD1	NA	TRBV10-3	TGTGCCATCAGGAGACAGGGGGGGGATGAGCAGTTCTTC	CAIRRQGGDEQFF
TRBJ2-3	TRBD2	NA	TRBV7-7	TGTGCTAGCAGCCCGCGAGCGGGAGGAGCCCCAGATACGCAGTATTTT	CASSPRAGGAPDTQYF
TRBJ2-1	TRBD2	NA	TRBV5-1	TGCGCCAGCAGCTCCCTAGCGGGAGCCTACAATGAGCAGTTCTTC	CASSSLAGAYNEQFF
TRBJ2-5	NA	few	TRBV14	TGTGCCAGCAACCTTCAGGGGACCCAGTACTTC	CASNLQGTQYF
TRBJ2-1	NA	few	TRBV19	TGTGCCAGTAGTCCGATAGGGACCGCTGAGCAGTTCTTC	CASSPIGTAEQFF
TRBJ2-2	NA	many	TRBV18	TGTGCCAGCTCACTTATGACAGACACCGGGGAGCTGTTTTTT	CASSLMTDTGELFF
TRBJ2-5	NA	many	TRBV11-2	TGTGCCAGCAGCTCAATAGGGGAGACCCAGTACTTC	CASSSIGETQYF